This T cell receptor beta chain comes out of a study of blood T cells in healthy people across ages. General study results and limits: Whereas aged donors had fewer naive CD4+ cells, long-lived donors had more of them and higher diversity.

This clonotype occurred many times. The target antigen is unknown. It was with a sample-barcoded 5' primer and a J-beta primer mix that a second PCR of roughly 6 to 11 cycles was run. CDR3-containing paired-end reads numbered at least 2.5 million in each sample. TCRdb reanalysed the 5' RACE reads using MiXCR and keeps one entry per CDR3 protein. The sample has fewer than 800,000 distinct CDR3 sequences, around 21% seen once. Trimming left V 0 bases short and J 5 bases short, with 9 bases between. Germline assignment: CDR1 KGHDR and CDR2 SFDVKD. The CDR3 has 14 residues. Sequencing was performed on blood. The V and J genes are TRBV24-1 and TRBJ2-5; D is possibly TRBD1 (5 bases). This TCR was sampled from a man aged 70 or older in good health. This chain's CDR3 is CATSDLQGLETQYF. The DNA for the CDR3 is TGTGCCACCAGTGATTTGCAGGGCTTGGAGACCCAGTACTTC.